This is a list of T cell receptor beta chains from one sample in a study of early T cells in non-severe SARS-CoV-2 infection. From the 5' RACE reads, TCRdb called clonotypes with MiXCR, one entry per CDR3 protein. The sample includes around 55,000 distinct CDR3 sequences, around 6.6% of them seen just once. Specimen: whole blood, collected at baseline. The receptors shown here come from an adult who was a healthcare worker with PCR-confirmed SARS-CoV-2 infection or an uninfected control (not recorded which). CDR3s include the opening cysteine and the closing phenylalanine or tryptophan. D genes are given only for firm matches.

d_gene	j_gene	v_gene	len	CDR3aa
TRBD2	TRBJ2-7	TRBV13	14	CASSLLAGGPQRYF
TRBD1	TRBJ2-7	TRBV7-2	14	CASSLDRGLYEQYF
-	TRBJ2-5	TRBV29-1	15	CSAQRGPGSDETQYF
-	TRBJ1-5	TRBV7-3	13	CASSLGRNQPQHF
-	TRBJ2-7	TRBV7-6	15	CASSLEYGRAYEQYF
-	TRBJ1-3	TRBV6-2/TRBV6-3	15	CASTFHRASGNTIYF
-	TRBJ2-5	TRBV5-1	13	CASSPDPGETQYF
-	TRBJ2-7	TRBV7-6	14	CASSPPGRFYEQYF
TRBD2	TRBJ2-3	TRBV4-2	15	CASSQGGRDTDTQYF
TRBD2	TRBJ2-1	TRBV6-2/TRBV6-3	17	CASSPQIGDYVGNEQFF
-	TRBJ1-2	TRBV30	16	CAWSVILVARSYGYTF
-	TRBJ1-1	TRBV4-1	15	CASTNPGGQPTEAFF
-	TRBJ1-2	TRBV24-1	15	CATSDERKGVQGYTF
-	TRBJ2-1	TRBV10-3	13	CAISESGGGEQFF
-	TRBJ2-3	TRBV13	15	CASSYRAQSTDTQYF
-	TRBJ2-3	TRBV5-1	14	CASSLSSWSDTQYF
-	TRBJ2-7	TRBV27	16	CASSLSRGTGAIEQYF
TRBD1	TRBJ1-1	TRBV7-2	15	CASSQQPQGSTEAFF
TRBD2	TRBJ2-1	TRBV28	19	CASSFPSSGGARSYNEQFF
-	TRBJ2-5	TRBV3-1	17	CASSQGTTLGGQETQYF
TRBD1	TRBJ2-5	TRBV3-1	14	CASSHGDRQETQYF
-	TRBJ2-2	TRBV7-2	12	CASSSHTGELFF
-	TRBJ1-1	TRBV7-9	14	CASSWDKGYPEAFF
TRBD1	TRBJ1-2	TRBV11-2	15	CASSLQTGFGYGYTF
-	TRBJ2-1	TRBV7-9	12	CASSLYPHEQFF
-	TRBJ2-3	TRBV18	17	CASSPRTPGVYTDTQYF
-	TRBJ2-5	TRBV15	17	CATSRAGATGSQETQYF
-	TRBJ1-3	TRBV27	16	CASSTRIGLSGNTIYF
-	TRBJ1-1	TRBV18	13	CASSPPSQRAAFF
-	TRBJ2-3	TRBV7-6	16	CASSHRGRQRADTQYF
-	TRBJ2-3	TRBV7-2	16	CASSLALTRGANTQYF
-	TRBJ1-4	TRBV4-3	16	CASSQEMVRVGEKLFF
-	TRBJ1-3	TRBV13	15	CASSLGPGTGNTIYF
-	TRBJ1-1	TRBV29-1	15	CSAQNVRRGNTEAFF
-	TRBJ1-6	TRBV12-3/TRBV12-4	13	CASSLKRGSPLHF
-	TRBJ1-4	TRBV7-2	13	CASSFLMGEKLFF
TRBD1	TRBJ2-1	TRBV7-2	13	CASGTGPNNEQFF
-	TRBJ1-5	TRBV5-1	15	CASSPSAGRNQPQHF
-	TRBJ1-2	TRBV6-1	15	CASSEITGSGYGYTF
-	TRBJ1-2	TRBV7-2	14	CASSFFQGNYGYTF
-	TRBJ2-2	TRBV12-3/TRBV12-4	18	CASSLKTGFLANTGELFF
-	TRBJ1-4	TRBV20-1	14	CSALETGGNEKLFF
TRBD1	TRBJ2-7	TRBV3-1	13	CASKGTGVGEQYF
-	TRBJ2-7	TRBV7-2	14	CASSLAIRGREQYF
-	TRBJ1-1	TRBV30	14	CAWSVSGVNTEAFF
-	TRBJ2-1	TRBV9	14	CASSVASRISEQFF
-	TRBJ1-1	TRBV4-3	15	CASSQDAGLWTEAFF
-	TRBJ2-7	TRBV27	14	CASSFSRRAYEQYF
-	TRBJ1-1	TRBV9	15	CASSVAPGSNTEAFF
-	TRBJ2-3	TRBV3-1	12	CASTPSTDTQYF
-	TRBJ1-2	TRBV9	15	CASSGWETAPYGYTF
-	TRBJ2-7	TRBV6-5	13	CASSYSTNYEQYF
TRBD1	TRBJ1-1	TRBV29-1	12	CSAGTVNTEAFF